Shown below are 15 T cell receptor beta chains from a single sample sequenced in a study of T cells in Graves' hyperthyroidism and ophthalmopathy (dated by TCRdb to between 2018 and 2021). The method behind the library was multiplex PCR. Sequencer: Illumina HiSeq 2000. The TCR beta CDR3 regions were amplified from the RNA transcripts. The first round of RT-PCR for the TCR CDR3 was performed with the HTBI primer set and the Qiagen OneStep RT-PCR kit. TCRdb cleaned the public reads at Q25 with fastp, built clones with MiXCR and kept in-frame beta chains. Every entry covers one CDR3 protein and lists the most common genes and DNA from its rows. This sample is represented by hundreds of thousands of distinct CDR3 sequences; about 14% of them were singletons. The ten largest clones represent 9.5% to 15% of the sample. The material sequenced was blood. These receptors were collected from a woman in her forties or fifties with Graves' ophthalmopathy.

Ten or more counts support this clonotype. V gene TRBV28 combines with J gene TRBJ1-5, with a tentative D call TRBD1 (6 bases). The CDR3 has 14 residues. V was shortened by 2 bases and J by 6 bases, with 11 bases between the two germline ends. The germline gives CDR1 MDHEN, CDR2 SYDVKM. CDR3 coding DNA: TGTGCCAGCAGTTTAGGGGGGGCGATTCAGCCCCAGCATTTT. Translated: CASSLGGAIQPQHF.

This clonotype appeared many times. The rearrangement uses TRBV28 and TRBJ2-3; perhaps TRBD2 as D (6 bases). Germline CDR1 is MDHEN and CDR2 is SYDVKM. The CDR3 contains 14 residues. Trimming stripped 3 bases from V and 13 bases from J, with 20 bases between. CDR3 in DNA: TGTGCCAGCAGTTTTCGGGGCTGGGAGGAGGGGAAGTATTTT. Translation: CASSFRGWEEGKYF.

This clonotype was seen ten or more times. The chain uses TRBV6-1 and TRBJ2-7; TRBD1 might be the D (5 bases). The CDR3 spans 14 residues. V lost 6 bases and J lost 2, with 14 bases in between. Germline V gives CDR1 MNHNS, CDR2 SASEGT. The CDR3 protein is CASRTEPETYEQYF. The CDR3 DNA reads TGTGCCAGCAGGACAGAGCCTGAAACCTACGAGCAGTACTTC.

This clonotype was observed a handful of times. The V and J genes are TRBV10-3 and TRBJ2-2, with TRBD2 identical over 10 bases. Germline lookup yields CDR1 ENHRY and CDR2 SYGVKD. This CDR3 comprises 15 residues. Trimming removed 7 bases from V and 7 bases from J; junction bases left unmatched: 9. CDR3 DNA: TGTGCCATCACCCCCCTAGCGGGAGTCGTCGGGGAGCTGTTTTTT. Its translation is CAITPLAGVVGELFF.

The sample holds many counts of this clonotype. The chain employs TRBV28 and TRBJ2-1; perhaps TRBD1 as D (6 bases). There are 16 residues in the CDR3. The V end was cut by 5 bases, the J end by 4 bases, with 18 bases between. Germline V gene sequence: CDR1 MDHEN, CDR2 SYDVKM. CDR3 in DNA: TGTGCCAGCAGTCCCCCCGGCAGGGGCCTTTACAATGAGCAGTTCTTC. This encodes CASSPPGRGLYNEQFF.

This clonotype occurred many times. V is TRBV7-3 and J is TRBJ2-2, with D perhaps TRBD1 or TRBD2 (5 bases each). Germline V CDR1 and CDR2: SGHTA, FQGTGA. The CDR3 covers 14 residues. V was shortened by 4 bases and J by 0 bases, with 6 bases between the two germline ends. CDR3 coding DNA: TGTGCCAGCAGCTCGGGGCCGAACACCGGGGAGCTGTTTTTT. Its translation: CASSSGPNTGELFF.

This clonotype was recorded many times. The rearrangement uses TRBV5-4 and TRBJ2-7; D gene ambiguous. The CDR3 sequence is 13 residues long. Trimming pared 2 bases from V and 2 bases from J, leaving 8 bases between. The germline V gene encodes CDR1 SGHNT and CDR2 YYREEE (reference sequence). The DNA of the CDR3 is TGTGCCAGCAGCTTCCTTTATGCCTACGAGCAGTACTTC. Its translation is CASSFLYAYEQYF.

This chain uses TRBV7-6 with TRBJ2-1, with 11 bases aligning to TRBD1. Germline lookup yields CDR1 SGHVS and CDR2 FNYEAQ. The CDR3 covers 15 residues. Trimming removed 5 bases from V and 5 bases from J; junction bases left unmatched: 5. In DNA form, the CDR3 reads TGTGCCAGCAGCCGGGGACAGGGGGATCACAATGAGCAGTTCTTC. This translates into CASSRGQGDHNEQFF.

This clonotype was seen a handful of times. The chain uses TRBV10-3 and TRBJ1-2; TRBD1 might be the D (5 bases). CDR3 size: 13 residues. V was trimmed by 8 bases and J by 4 bases, leaving 14 bases between them. Germline CDR1 is ENHRY and CDR2 is SYGVKD. The CDR3, as DNA: TGTGCCATCGGGACCTGGGTGGGCTATGGCTACACCTTC. This encodes CAIGTWVGYGYTF.

The CDR3 coding sequence is TGTGCCAGCTGTAACGGCTTATCGAACGAGCAGTACTTC. Amino acid sequence: CASCNGLSNEQYF. The J gene is TRBJ2-7, the V gene TRBV6-2 or TRBV6-3, with D unclear. Germline-derived CDR1 and CDR2 are MNHEY and SVGEGT. This CDR3 has 13 amino acids. V dropped 8 bases and J dropped 5 bases, with 16 bases sitting between them.

A few counts support this clonotype. V gene TRBV6-1 combines with J gene TRBJ1-1; D uncertain. The CDR3 consists of 15 residues. Trimming left V 6 bases short and J 0 bases short, with 14 bases between. Germline-derived CDR1 and CDR2 are MNHNS and SASEGT. The CDR3, as DNA: TGTGCCAGCAGCGTCTCGGGGATCATGAACACTGAAGCTTTCTTT. Amino acids: CASSVSGIMNTEAFF.

This clonotype was counted only a few times. This rearrangement joins TRBV11-1 to TRBJ2-7, with TRBD2 matching over 9 bases. The CDR3 loop spans 15 amino acids. Trimming took 3 bases from V and 3 from J; bases not matched to a gene: 6. Germline V gene lookup returns CDR1 SGHAT and CDR2 FQDESV (reference sequence). CDR3: CASSFAREGLYEQYF. The CDR3 coding sequence is TGTGCCAGCAGCTTTGCGCGGGAGGGCCTCTACGAGCAGTACTTC.

This clonotype turned up a few times. The chain employs TRBV28 and TRBJ2-7; a possible D gene is TRBD2 (5 bases). Germline CDR1 reads MDHEN; CDR2 reads SYDVKM. The V and J ends lost 2 bases and 4 bases respectively, with 9 bases between them. This CDR3 spans 13 amino acids. CDR3 amino acids: CASSLRGIYEQYF. CDR3 DNA: TGTGCCAGCAGTTTAAGAGGGATTTACGAGCAGTACTTC. Supplemented by reference TRBV28 and TRBJ2-7, the full variable domain reads DVKVTQSSRYLVKRTGEKVFLECVQDMDHENMFWYRQDPGLGLRLIYFSYDVKMKEKGDIPEGYSVSREKKERFSLILESASTNQTSMYLCASSLRGIYEQYFGPGTRLTVT.

This clonotype was seen only a few times. The chain links TRBV5-4 to TRBJ1-1; D gene unclear. The CDR3 is made up of 14 amino acids. V was clipped by 2 bases and J by 4 bases, with 12 bases between them. Germline values: CDR1 SGHNT, CDR2 YYREEE (reference sequence). The CDR3 coding sequence is TGTGCCAGCAGCTTTGGGGTGGTCAGCACTGAAGCTTTCTTT. This translates into CASSFGVVSTEAFF.

Many counts were recorded for this clonotype. This chain links TRBV12-3 or TRBV12-4 with TRBJ1-4; the D is unclear. V lost 5 bases and J 5 bases, leaving 9 bases between the germline ends. The CDR3 is 13 residues long. This chain's CDR3 is CASSRGQNEKLFF. CDR3 bases: TGTGCCAGCAGTCGTGGGCAAAATGAAAAACTGTTTTTT.